These 31 T cell receptor beta chains were sequenced from one sample in a study of shared clonotypes between healthy human individuals. Profiled with immunoSEQ multiplex PCR; TCRdb holds only in-frame clones, not every one. The sample contains 1,400,000 or so clones, roughly 98.5% of which appear only once. Sequencing was performed on naive CD4+ T cells sorted from blood. Subset reported: CD45RA+ positively selected. The receptors were sampled from a man aged 30 to 45 in good health.

The chain joins TRBV9 to TRBJ2-7; 10 positions match TRBD1. Trimming cost V 2 bases and J 2 bases; bases outside gene matches: 4. The CDR3 is made up of 15 amino acids. In germline, CDR1 is SGDLS, CDR2 YYNGEE. The CDR3 here is CASSVGTGATYEQYF. For the CDR3, the DNA is TGTGCCAGCAGCGTGGGGACAGGGGCTACCTACGAGCAGTACTTC.

The V and J genes are TRBV7-6 and TRBJ1-4; D may be TRBD1 (5 bases). The length of the CDR3 is 13 residues. V was trimmed by 5 bases and J by 7 bases, leaving 11 bases between them. CDR1 and CDR2 from the germline V gene are SGHVS and FNYEAQ. CDR3 DNA sequence: TGTGCCAGCAGCACGCCGAGGGGTGAAAAACTGTTTTTT. Amino acids: CASSTPRGEKLFF.

To note about this clone: Its ends do not fully match the called genes, so a read error is possible. The chain carries TRBV19 and TRBJ2-5, with TRBD2 matching 9 bases. This CDR3 spans 15 amino acids. CDR1 LNHDA and CDR2 SQIVND come from the germline V gene (reference sequence). CDR3 loop: CACSGGSGSLETQYF. In nucleotides, the CDR3 is TGTGCCTGTAGTGGGGGTAGCGGGAGCTTGGAGACCCAGTACTTC.

V is TRBV9 and J is TRBJ2-5; 7 bases are shared with TRBD1. Losses at the gene ends were 4 bases for V and 1 base for J; bases not matched to a gene: 10. This CDR3 has 16 residues. CDR1 SGDLS and CDR2 YYNGEE come from the germline V gene. This CDR3 is CASSIFAGQAQETQYF. The CDR3 nucleotides read TGTGCCAGCAGCATTTTCGCCGGACAGGCCCAAGAGACCCAGTACTTC.

This chain connects TRBV7-9 to TRBJ2-7, with TRBD1 as a possible D gene (6 bases). The CDR3 is 15 amino acids. Germline V gene lookup returns CDR1 SEHNR and CDR2 FQNEAQ (reference sequence). Trimming removed 5 bases at V and 3 bases at J, with 17 bases between. The CDR3 DNA follows: TGTGCCAGCAGCCTCTTTCAAGGCAGGGGCTACGAGCAGTACTTC. It specifies CASSLFQGRGYEQYF.

To note about this clone: This CDR3 is also generated by other DNA sequences in the sample. The V gene is TRBV18, the J gene TRBJ2-6, with no clear D. Germline CDR1 and CDR2: KGHSH and LQKENI. The V and J ends lost 6 bases and 0 bases respectively, with 0 bases between them. This CDR3 comprises 12 residues. DNA for the CDR3: TGTGCCAGCTCCTCTGGGGCCAACGTCCTGACTTTC. This codes for CASSSGANVLTF.

This sequence joins TRBV28 and TRBJ2-7, with TRBD1 matching 10 bases. The CDR3 spans 16 residues. Germline-derived CDR1 and CDR2 are MDHEN and SYDVKM. V was clipped by 7 bases and J by 4 bases; unmatched bases: 13. CDR3 protein: CASTGPPGQGQYEQYF. The CDR3, as DNA: TGTGCCAGCACCGGACCTCCGGGACAGGGGCAATACGAGCAGTACTTC.

Of note for this clone: This CDR3 is also generated by other DNA sequences in the sample. The V gene is TRBV18, the J gene TRBJ2-3; unclear D gene. Trimming took off 3 bases at V and 0 bases at J, with 4 bases between the two ends. CDR3 length: 13 residues. CDR1 KGHSH and CDR2 LQKENI come from the germline V gene. Here the CDR3 DNA reads TGTGCCAGCTCACCCGGGAGCACAGATACGCAGTATTTT. This codes for CASSPGSTDTQYF.

The rearrangement joins TRBV4-3 to TRBJ1-2; 8 nucleotides agree with TRBD1. Germline loops: CDR1 LGHNA, CDR2 YSLEER. This CDR3 contains 15 residues. Trimming took 3 bases from V and 6 from J; bases not matched to a gene: 9. The CDR3 DNA is TGCGCCAGCAGCCAGCCGGACAGGGAATTCGATGGCTACACCTTC. Protein sequence: CASSQPDREFDGYTF.

The rearrangement links TRBV10-3 to TRBJ1-2; D uncertain. Germline loops: CDR1 ENHRY, CDR2 SYGVKD. With 3 bases removed from V and 7 bases from J, the gap between germline ends came to 12 bases. The CDR3 loop spans 13 amino acids. The DNA for the CDR3 is TGTGCCATCAGTGAAACCCGAGTTGGTGGCTACACCTTC. This translates into CAISETRVGGYTF.

The chain links TRBV7-9 to TRBJ1-2, with unresolved D. Trimming removed 5 bases from V and 2 bases from J, with 6 bases in between. This CDR3 has 12 amino acids. Germline lookup yields CDR1 SEHNR and CDR2 FQNEAQ (reference sequence). CDR3 nucleotides: TGTGCCAGCAGCACTGAGAACTATGGCTACACCTTC. This gives the protein CASSTENYGYTF. Looking up the rest from reference TRBV7-9 and TRBJ1-2 gives the full variable domain: DTGVSQNPRHKITKRGQNVTFRCDPISEHNRLYWYRQTLGQGPEFLTYFQNEAQLEKSRLLSDRFSAERPKGSFSTLEIQRTEQGDSAMYLCASSTENYGYTFGSGTRLTVV.

This clone was found a few times. The chain employs TRBV25-1 and TRBJ1-2; TRBD1 might be the D (5 bases). The V end lost 5 bases, the J end lost 13 bases, and 17 bases lay between the germline ends. The CDR3 is 12 residues long. Germline V CDR1 and CDR2: MGHDK, SYGVNS. CDR3: CASSPTGTHRTF. The DNA for the CDR3 is TGTGCCAGCAGTCCGACCGGGACTCATCGCACCTTC.

The chain links TRBV6-6 to TRBJ1-5; D is uncertain. The germline gives CDR1 MNHNY, CDR2 SVGAGI (reference sequence). This CDR3 contains 14 residues. The V and J ends lost 2 bases and 1 base respectively, with 6 bases between them. The CDR3, as DNA: TGTGCCAGCAGTTACGGAGGGAGCAATCAGCCCCAGCATTTT. Its protein product is CASSYGGSNQPQHF.

The V gene is TRBV28, the J gene TRBJ1-2; tentative D call: TRBD1 (5 bases). Trimming stripped 6 bases from V and 6 bases from J, with 8 bases between. The CDR3 totals 11 residues. Germline-derived CDR1 and CDR2 are MDHEN and SYDVKM. Here the CDR3 reads CASREGHGYTF. CDR3 nucleotides: TGTGCCAGCAGGGAGGGGCATGGCTACACCTTC.

This chain joins TRBV18 and TRBJ1-2, with 7 bases identical to TRBD1. After removal of 3 bases from V and 4 bases from J, the junction contained 11 bases not matched to a gene. Germline lookup yields CDR1 KGHSH and CDR2 LQKENI. This CDR3 is 16 amino acids long. CDR3 DNA: TGTGCCAGCTCACCGCTACAGGGGAGAACCACCTATGGCTACACCTTC. Protein product: CASSPLQGRTTYGYTF.

In this sample, this clone turned up once. V gene TRBV30 combines with J gene TRBJ1-1; D not certain. CDR1 is GTSNPN and CDR2 is SVGIG in the germline V gene (reference sequence). The CDR3 covers 13 residues. Trimming cost V 0 bases and J 3 bases, with 8 bases left between them. DNA for the CDR3: TGTGCCTGGAGTGTCTACGTACACACTGAAGCTTTCTTT. It is translated as CAWSVYVHTEAFF.

The rearrangement uses TRBV5-4 and TRBJ2-5; TRBD1 might be the D (7 bases). This CDR3 contains 15 residues. CDR1 is SGHNT and CDR2 is YYREEE in the germline V gene (reference sequence). Trimming pared 0 bases from V and 5 bases from J, leaving 14 bases between. CDR3 bases: TGTGCCAGCAGCTTGGCCAGGGGGGCGTTGGAGACCCAGTACTTC. Protein sequence: CASSLARGALETQYF.

The chain carries TRBV5-8 and TRBJ2-7; D may be TRBD1 (6 bases). The ends were cut back, 4 bases at V and 2 bases at J, with 13 bases in the middle. The germline CDR1 and CDR2 sequences are SGHTS and YDEGEE. This CDR3 contains 14 residues. The CDR3 loop is CASSIRDKPYEQYF. The CDR3 DNA reads TGTGCCAGCAGCATCCGGGACAAGCCCTACGAGCAGTACTTC.

This chain uses TRBV10-3 with TRBJ2-6; D is ambiguous. The CDR3 extends over 12 amino acids. The V end was cut by 4 bases, the J end by 10 bases, with 8 bases between. Per the germline V gene, CDR1 is ENHRY and CDR2 is SYGVKD. The CDR3 sequence: CAISVERNVLTF. CDR3 sequence (DNA): TGTGCCATCAGTGTAGAAAGGAACGTCCTGACTTTC.

The rearrangement uses TRBV7-9 and TRBJ2-1; the D is unclear. Between the trimmed V and J ends, which lost 6 bases and 9 bases, there was a span of 12 bases. CDR3 length: 12 amino acids. The germline V gene encodes CDR1 SEHNR and CDR2 FQNEAQ (reference sequence). This chain's CDR3 is CASSRARSEQFF. CDR3 in DNA: TGTGCCAGCAGTCGGGCGCGCTCTGAGCAGTTCTTC.

V usage is TRBV10-3 and J usage is TRBJ2-3; perhaps TRBD1 as D (8 bases). CDR3 length: 16 amino acids. From germline, CDR1 is ENHRY and CDR2 SYGVKD. The V gene lost 4 bases and the J gene lost 1 base, with 15 bases spanning the gap. CDR3 loop: CAISGGTGGGTDTQYF. The CDR3 nucleotides are TGTGCCATCAGTGGCGGAACAGGGGGGGGCACAGATACGCAGTATTTT.

The chain uses TRBV21-1 and TRBJ2-7. TRBV21-1 is reported as a pseudogene. The CDR3 contains 10 residues. CDR3 sequence (DNA): TGTACCTGGATAATCTACGAGCAGTACTTC. This sequence encodes CTWIIYEQYF.

The rearrangement uses TRBV7-8 and TRBJ2-3; a possible D gene is TRBD2 (8 bases). V was trimmed by 7 bases and J by 6 bases, leaving 23 bases between them. The CDR3 contains 16 residues. Germline assignment: CDR1 SGHVS and CDR2 FQNEAQ. CDR3: CASTFVAGPRGDTQYF. The CDR3 nucleotides are TGTGCCAGCACCTTCGTAGCGGGACCCAGGGGGGATACGCAGTATTTT.

This chain uses TRBV18 with TRBJ1-1; 7 nucleotides line up with TRBD1. The CDR3 loop spans 15 amino acids. CDR1 and CDR2 (germline): KGHSH, LQKENI. The trim removed 1 base at V and 4 bases at J, leaving 6 bases unmatched. In DNA form, the CDR3 reads TGTGCCAGCTCACCACTCCTAACAGGGGCCACTGAAGCTTTCTTT. Residues: CASSPLLTGATEAFF.

The gene calls are TRBV7-2 and TRBJ2-1, with 8 bases fitting TRBD2. Germline CDR1 SGHTA, CDR2 FQGNSA. V dropped 3 bases and J dropped 7; count of bases not matched to a gene: 17. The CDR3 is 18 amino acids. This CDR3 is CASSLAVSGIRLINEQFF. In DNA form, the CDR3 reads TGTGCCAGCAGCTTGGCCGTTAGCGGGATCCGTTTGATTAATGAGCAGTTCTTC.

The chain combines TRBV7-6 with TRBJ2-5; D not resolved. The V and J ends lost 1 base and 2 bases respectively, with 17 bases between them. Germline CDR1 SGHVS, CDR2 FNYEAQ. The CDR3 sequence is 17 residues long. This chain's CDR3 is CASSLGWSNNPQETQYF. The DNA for the CDR3 is TGTGCCAGCAGCTTAGGTTGGTCAAATAACCCTCAAGAGACCCAGTACTTC. The full variable domain, completed using reference TRBV7-6 and TRBJ2-5, is GAGVSQSPRYKVTKRGQDVALRCDPISGHVSLYWYRQALGQGPEFLTYFNYEAQQDKSGLPNDRFSAERPEGSISTLTIQRTEQRDSAMYRCASSLGWSNNPQETQYFGPGTRLLVL.

For the CDR3, the DNA is TGCGCCAGCAGCTATACCAGCTCTGGGGCCAACGTCCTGACTTTC. It specifies CASSYTSSGANVLTF. This rearrangement joins TRBV5-1 to TRBJ2-6, with D unclear. CDR1 is SGHRS and CDR2 is YFSETQ in the germline V gene. Trimming removed 3 bases at V and 0 bases at J, with 7 bases between. The CDR3 loop spans 15 amino acids.

The chain carries TRBV27 and TRBJ2-2; 9 nucleotides match TRBD2. The germline V gene has CDR1 MNHEY and CDR2 SMNVEV (reference sequence). CDR3 length: 16 amino acids. V trimming: 2 bases; J trimming: 7 bases; junction bases outside the gene matches: 8. The CDR3, as DNA: TGTGCCAGCAGTTTACTTTGGCGGGAGGGCCTCGGGGAGCTGTTTTTT. Amino acids: CASSLLWREGLGELFF.

The chain employs TRBV11-3 and TRBJ2-2; D not certain. The CDR3 extends over 13 amino acids. The V gene lost 4 bases and the J gene lost 3 bases, with 6 bases spanning the gap. Germline loops: CDR1 SGHNT, CDR2 YENEEA. CDR3 coding DNA: TGTGCCAGCAGCTCGCCTTACACCGGGGAGCTGTTTTTT. Translating it yields CASSSPYTGELFF. The full variable domain, in which reference TRBV11-3 and TRBJ2-2 provide the parts outside the CDR3, is EAGVVQSPRYKIIEKKQPVAFWCNPISGHNTLYWYLQNLGQGPELLIRYENEEAVDDSQLPKDRFSAERLKGVDSTLKIQPAELGDSAVYLCASSSPYTGELFFGEGSRLTVL.

The V gene is TRBV14, the J gene TRBJ2-1; 14 bases are shared with TRBD2. This CDR3 spans 19 amino acids. V lost 4 bases and J lost 0; bases outside the gene matches: 8. Germline V gives CDR1 SGHDN, CDR2 FVKESK. The chain's CDR3 is CASSPRLAGGVGSYNEQFF. The DNA for the CDR3 is TGTGCCAGCAGCCCGCGACTAGCGGGGGGGGTGGGCTCCTACAATGAGCAGTTCTTC.

V gene TRBV28 combines with J gene TRBJ2-7; D gene unclear. Germline CDR1 is MDHEN and CDR2 is SYDVKM. CDR3 length equals 10 residues. Trimming removed 10 bases at V and 7 bases at J, with 11 bases between. CDR3 sequence reads: CATQSREQYF. The DNA of the CDR3 is TGTGCCACCCAGTCCCGGGAGCAGTACTTC. Full variable domain (rest looked up from reference TRBV28 and TRBJ2-7): DVKVTQSSRYLVKRTGEKVFLECVQDMDHENMFWYRQDPGLGLRLIYFSYDVKMKEKGDIPEGYSVSREKKERFSLILESASTNQTSMYLCATQSREQYFGPGTRLTVT.